This record covers a single T cell receptor (beta chain). These data come from a study of blood T cell repertoires in COVID-19. The CDR3 has 13 residues. Germline assignment: CDR1 MNHNS and CDR2 SASEGT. Deletions cut 1 base from V and 2 bases from J, with 6 bases between. This study enrolled people aged roughly 18 to 90 from around 25 US geographic areas. Cohorts were based on clinical histories the participants reported. Original handling: Estimation of nucleated cell counts relied on the amplification of reference gene primers. The method was immunoSEQ multiplex PCR; TCRdb's version includes in-frame clones alone and lacks a portion of them. V and J calls and clone size are given by that table; D and trimming were obtained from the DNA. The sample contains some 250,000 clones, approximately 91% of which appear only once.

The rearrangement links TRBV6-1 to TRBJ2-7; no firm D call. This sequence was found in a human donor in a cohort exposed to, infected with or recovered from COVID-19 (not recorded which). The donor label of this sample is uncertain. The sample was PBMCs or T cells enriched from blood (not recorded which). This chain's CDR3 is CASSEGQTYEQYF. The CDR3 bases are TGTGCCAGCAGTGAAGGGCAAACCTACGAGCAGTACTTC.